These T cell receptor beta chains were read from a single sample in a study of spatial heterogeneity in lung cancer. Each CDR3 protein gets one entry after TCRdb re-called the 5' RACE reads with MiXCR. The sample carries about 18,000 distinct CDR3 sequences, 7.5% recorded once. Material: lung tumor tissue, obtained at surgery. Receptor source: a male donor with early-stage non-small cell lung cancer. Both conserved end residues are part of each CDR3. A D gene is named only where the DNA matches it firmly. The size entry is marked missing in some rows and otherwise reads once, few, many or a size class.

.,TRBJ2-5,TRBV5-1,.,CASSFRGVMYQETQYF,TGCGCCAGCAGCTTCAGGGGAGTTATGTACCAAGAGACCCAGTACTTC
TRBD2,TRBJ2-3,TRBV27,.,CATRTSVDTQYF,TGTGCCACGAGGACTAGCGTGGATACGCAGTATTTT
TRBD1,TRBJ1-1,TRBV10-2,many,CASSERDRGSLSEAFF,TGCGCCAGCAGTGAGAGGGACAGGGGATCGTTATCTGAAGCTTTCTTT
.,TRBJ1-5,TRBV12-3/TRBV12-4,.,CASSLVFGQGHQPQHF,TGTGCCAGCAGTTTAGTTTTTGGTCAGGGGCATCAGCCCCAGCATTTT
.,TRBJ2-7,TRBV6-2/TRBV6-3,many,CASSYSNLQYF,TGTGCCAGCAGTTACTCTAACTTGCAGTACTTC
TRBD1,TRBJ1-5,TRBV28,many,CATGGTGNSNQPQHF,TGTGCCACGGGGGGGACAGGGAACAGCAATCAGCCCCAGCATTTT
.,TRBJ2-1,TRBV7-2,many,CASSRVLGEQFF,TGTGCCAGCAGCAGAGTATTAGGTGAGCAGTTCTTC
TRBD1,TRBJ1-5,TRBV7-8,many,CASSSAQGGLQSTQHF,TGTGCCAGCAGCTCAGCCCAGGGGGGGCTCCAGTCAACCCAGCATTTT
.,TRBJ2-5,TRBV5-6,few,CASSEGFSETQYF,TGTGCCAGCAGTGAAGGATTTTCAGAGACCCAGTACTTC
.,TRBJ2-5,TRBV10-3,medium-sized,CAISEPLTGETQYF,TGTGCCATCAGTGAGCCTCTAACAGGGGAGACCCAGTACTTC
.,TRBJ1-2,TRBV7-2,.,CASRDYGYTF,TGTGCCAGCAGAGACTATGGCTACACCTTC
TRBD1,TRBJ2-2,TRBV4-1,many,CASSQRQGATGELFF,TGCGCCAGCAGCCAGAGACAGGGGGCCACCGGGGAGCTGTTTTTT
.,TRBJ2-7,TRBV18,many,CASSPPTLRDEQYF,TGTGCCAGCTCACCACCAACCCTACGGGACGAGCAGTACTTC
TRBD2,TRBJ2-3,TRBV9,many,CASSEGGPSGGVNTQYF,TGTGCCAGCAGCGAGGGCGGACCTAGCGGGGGGGTGAATACGCAGTATTTT
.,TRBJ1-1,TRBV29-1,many,CSVEVVSRGAFF,TGCAGCGTTGAAGTCGTGTCCAGGGGAGCTTTCTTT
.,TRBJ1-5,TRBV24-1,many,CATRPTGENQPQHF,TGTGCCACCAGGCCGACAGGTGAGAATCAGCCCCAGCATTTT
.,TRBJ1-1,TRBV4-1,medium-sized,CASSHRTSSRTEAFF,TGCGCCAGCAGCCATCGGACATCTAGTCGGACTGAAGCTTTCTTT
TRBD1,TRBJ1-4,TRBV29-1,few,CSAQTGARKLFF,TGCAGCGCACAAACAGGGGCTCGAAAACTGTTTTTT
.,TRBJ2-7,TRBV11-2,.,CASSLLGYEQYF,TGTGCCAGCAGCTTACTAGGCTACGAGCAGTACTTC
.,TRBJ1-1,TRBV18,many,CASSPNGNTEAFF,TGTGCCAGCTCACCAAACGGGAACACTGAAGCTTTCTTT
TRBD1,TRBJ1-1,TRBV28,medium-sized,CASRPRYYFADRGERDTEAFF,TGTGCCAGCAGACCAAGATATTATTTCGCGGACAGGGGGGAACGGGACACTGAAGCTTTCTTT
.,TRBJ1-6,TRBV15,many,CATSRNDRSFYSPLHF,TGTGCCACCAGCAGAAATGACAGGAGTTTTTATTCACCCCTCCACTTT
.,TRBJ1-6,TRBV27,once,CASSRSGQQNNSPIDF,TGTGCCAGCAGTCGATCGGGTCAACAGAATAATTCACCCATCGACTTT
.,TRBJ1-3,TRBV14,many,CASSQRWSNANTIYF,TGTGCCAGCAGCCAACGATGGTCGAATGCCAACACCATATATTTT
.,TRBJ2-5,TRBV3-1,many,CASSGIQRETQYF,TGTGCCAGCAGCGGAATCCAGCGGGAGACCCAGTACTTC
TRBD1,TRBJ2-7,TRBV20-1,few,CSASNPGQGAYEQYF,TGCAGTGCCTCAAACCCCGGACAGGGTGCCTACGAGCAGTACTTC
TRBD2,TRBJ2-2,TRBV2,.,CASTSGGARTGELFF,TGTGCCAGCACGAGCGGGGGGGCGCGGACCGGGGAGCTGTTTTTT
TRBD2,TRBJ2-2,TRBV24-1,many,CATSDISGGFTGELFF,TGTGCCACCAGTGACATTAGCGGGGGGTTTACCGGGGAGCTGTTTTTT
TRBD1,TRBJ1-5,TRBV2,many,CASREGQASNQPQHF,TGTGCCAGCAGAGAGGGACAGGCGAGCAATCAGCCCCAGCATTTT
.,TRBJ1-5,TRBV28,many,CASSLDNNQPQHF,TGTGCCAGCAGTTTGGACAACAATCAGCCCCAGCATTTT
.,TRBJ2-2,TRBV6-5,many,CASRTIWGANTGELFF,TGTGCCAGCAGAACTATTTGGGGTGCGAACACCGGGGAGCTGTTTTTT
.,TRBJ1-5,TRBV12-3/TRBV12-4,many,CASSLYGGQPQHF,TGTGCCAGCAGTTTATACGGTGGTCAGCCCCAGCATTTT
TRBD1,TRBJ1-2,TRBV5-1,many,CASSLQGANYGYTF,TGCGCCAGCAGCTTGCAGGGGGCCAACTATGGCTACACCTTC